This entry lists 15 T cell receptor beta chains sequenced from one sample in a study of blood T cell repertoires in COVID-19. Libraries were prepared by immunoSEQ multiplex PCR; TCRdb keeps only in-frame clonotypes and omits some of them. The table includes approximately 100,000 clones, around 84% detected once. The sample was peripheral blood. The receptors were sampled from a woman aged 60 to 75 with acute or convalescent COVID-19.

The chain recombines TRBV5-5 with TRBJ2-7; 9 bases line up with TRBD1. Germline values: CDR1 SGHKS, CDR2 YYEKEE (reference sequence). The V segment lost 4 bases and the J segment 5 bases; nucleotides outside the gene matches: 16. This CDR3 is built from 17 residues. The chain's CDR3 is CASSRSYTGTGLHEQYF. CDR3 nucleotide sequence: TGTGCCAGCAGCAGGAGTTACACCGGGACAGGGCTTCACGAGCAGTACTTC. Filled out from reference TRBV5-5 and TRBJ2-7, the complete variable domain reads DAGVTQSPTHLIKTRGQQVTLRCSPISGHKSVSWYQQVLGQGPQFIFQYYEKEERGRGNFPDRFSARQFPNYSSELNVNALLLGDSALYLCASSRSYTGTGLHEQYFGPGTRLTVT.

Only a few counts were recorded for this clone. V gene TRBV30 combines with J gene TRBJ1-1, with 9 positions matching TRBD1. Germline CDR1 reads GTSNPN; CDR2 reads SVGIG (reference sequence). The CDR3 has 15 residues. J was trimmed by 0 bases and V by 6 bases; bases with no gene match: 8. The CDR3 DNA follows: TGTGCCTGCTCCCGGGACAGGGCTGTGAACACTGAAGCTTTCTTT. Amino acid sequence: CACSRDRAVNTEAFF. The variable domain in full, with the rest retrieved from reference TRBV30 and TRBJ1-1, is SQTIHQWPATLVQPVGSPLSLECTVEGTSNPNLYWYRQAAGRGLQLLFYSVGIGQISSEVPQNLSASRPQDRQFILSSKKLLLSDSGFYLCACSRDRAVNTEAFFGQGTRLTVV.

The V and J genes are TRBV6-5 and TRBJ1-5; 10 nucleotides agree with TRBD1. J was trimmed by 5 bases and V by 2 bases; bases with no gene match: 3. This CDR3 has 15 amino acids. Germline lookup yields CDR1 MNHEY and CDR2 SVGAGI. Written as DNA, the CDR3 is TGTGCCAGCAGTTACGCGACAGGGGGCGATCAGCCCCAGCATTTT. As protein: CASSYATGGDQPQHF.

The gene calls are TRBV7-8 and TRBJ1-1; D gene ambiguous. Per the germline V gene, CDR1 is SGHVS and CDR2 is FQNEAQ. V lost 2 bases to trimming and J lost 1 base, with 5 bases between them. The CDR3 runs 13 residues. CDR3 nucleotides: TGTGCCAGCAGCTTACGAGGGAACACTGAAGCTTTCTTT. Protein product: CASSLRGNTEAFF.

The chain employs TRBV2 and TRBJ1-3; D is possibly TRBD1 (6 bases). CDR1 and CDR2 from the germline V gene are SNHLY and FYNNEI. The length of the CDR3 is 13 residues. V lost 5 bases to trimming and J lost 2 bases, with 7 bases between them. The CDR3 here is CASSSGAGNTIYF. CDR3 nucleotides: TGTGCCAGCAGTTCAGGGGCTGGAAACACCATATATTTT.

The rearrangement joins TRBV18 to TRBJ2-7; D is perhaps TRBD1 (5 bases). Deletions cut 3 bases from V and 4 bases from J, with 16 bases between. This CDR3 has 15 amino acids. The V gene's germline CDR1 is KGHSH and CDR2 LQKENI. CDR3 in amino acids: CASSPLDKQKYEQYF. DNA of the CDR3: TGTGCCAGCTCACCCCTGGACAAACAAAAATACGAGCAGTACTTC.

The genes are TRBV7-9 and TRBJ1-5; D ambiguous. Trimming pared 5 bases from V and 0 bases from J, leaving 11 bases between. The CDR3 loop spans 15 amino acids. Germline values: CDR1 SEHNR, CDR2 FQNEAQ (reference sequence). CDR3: CASSPGADSNQPQHF. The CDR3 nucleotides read TGTGCCAGCAGCCCAGGAGCGGATAGCAATCAGCCCCAGCATTTT.

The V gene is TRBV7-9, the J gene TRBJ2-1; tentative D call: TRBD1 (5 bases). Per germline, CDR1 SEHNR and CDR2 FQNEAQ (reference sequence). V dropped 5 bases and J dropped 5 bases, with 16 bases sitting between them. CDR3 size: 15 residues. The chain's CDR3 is CASSLVRDPNNEQFF. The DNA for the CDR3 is TGTGCCAGCAGCCTCGTCAGGGATCCGAACAATGAGCAGTTCTTC.

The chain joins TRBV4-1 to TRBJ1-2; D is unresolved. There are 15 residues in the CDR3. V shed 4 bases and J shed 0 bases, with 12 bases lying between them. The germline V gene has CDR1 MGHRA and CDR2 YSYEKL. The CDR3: CASSRTEGSNYGYTF. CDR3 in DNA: TGCGCCAGCAGCCGAACAGAAGGATCTAACTATGGCTACACCTTC.

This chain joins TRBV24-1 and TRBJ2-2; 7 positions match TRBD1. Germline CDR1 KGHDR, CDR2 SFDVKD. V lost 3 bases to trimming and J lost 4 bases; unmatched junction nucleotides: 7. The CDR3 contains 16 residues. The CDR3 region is CATSDPRQGTTGELFF. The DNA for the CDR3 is TGTGCCACCAGTGATCCCCGACAGGGCACCACCGGGGAGCTGTTTTTT.

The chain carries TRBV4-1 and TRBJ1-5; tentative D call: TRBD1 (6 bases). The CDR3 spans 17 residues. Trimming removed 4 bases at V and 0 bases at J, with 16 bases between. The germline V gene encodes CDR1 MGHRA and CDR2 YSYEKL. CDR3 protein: CASSRYQTGNSNQPQHF. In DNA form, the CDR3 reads TGCGCCAGCAGCCGCTACCAGACAGGAAATAGCAATCAGCCCCAGCATTTT.

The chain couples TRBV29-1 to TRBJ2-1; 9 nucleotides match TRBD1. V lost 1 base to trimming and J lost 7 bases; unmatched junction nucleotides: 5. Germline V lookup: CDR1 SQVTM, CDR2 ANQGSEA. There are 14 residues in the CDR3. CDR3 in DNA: TGCAGCGTTGAAGGGACAGGGGCAGAGAATGAGCAGTTCTTC. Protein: CSVEGTGAENEQFF.

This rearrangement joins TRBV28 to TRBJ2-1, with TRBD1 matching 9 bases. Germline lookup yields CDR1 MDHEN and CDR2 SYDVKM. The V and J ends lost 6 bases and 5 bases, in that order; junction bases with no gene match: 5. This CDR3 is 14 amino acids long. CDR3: CASRDRDRDNEQFF. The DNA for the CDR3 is TGTGCCAGCAGAGACCGGGACAGGGACAATGAGCAGTTCTTC.

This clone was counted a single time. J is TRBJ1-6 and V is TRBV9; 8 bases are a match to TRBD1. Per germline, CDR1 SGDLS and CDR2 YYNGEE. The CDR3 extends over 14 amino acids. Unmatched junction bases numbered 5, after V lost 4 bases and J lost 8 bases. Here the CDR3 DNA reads TGTGCCAGCAGCAGGACAGGGACGGATTCACCCCTCCACTTT. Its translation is CASSRTGTDSPLHF.

The DNA of the CDR3 is TGTGCCAGCAGTGTAGGGGCTGGGGAGCTGTTTTTT. As protein: CASSVGAGELFF. This rearrangement joins TRBV11-2 to TRBJ2-2, with TRBD1 as a possible D gene (5 bases). Germline-derived CDR1 and CDR2 are SGHAT and FQNNGV. The CDR3 runs to 12 residues. V shed 6 bases and J shed 8 bases, with 10 bases lying between them.